A single sample is the source of the 28 T cell receptor beta chains below, sequenced in a study of T cell changes during pregnancy in multiple sclerosis. Measured with immunoSEQ multiplex PCR; TCRdb has only the in-frame clones, and not every one. The profile shows about 67,000 clones, 90% to 95% of them singletons. The sequencing used peripheral blood, collected in the first trimester of pregnancy. The receptors stem from a female donor in good health, enrolled as a control in a pregnancy study.

V usage is TRBV18 and J usage is TRBJ2-7, with 10 positions matching TRBD2. V lost 4 bases and J lost 2; bases outside the gene matches: 5. Germline V gene lookup returns CDR1 KGHSH and CDR2 LQKENI. CDR3 size: 15 residues. The CDR3 sequence: CASSLLAGEAYEQYF. The DNA for the CDR3 is TGTGCCAGCTCACTCCTAGCGGGAGAAGCCTACGAGCAGTACTTC.

The chain links TRBV28 to TRBJ1-5; maybe TRBD1 (6 bases). Trimming removed 4 bases at V and 0 bases at J, with 10 bases between. Germline loops: CDR1 MDHEN, CDR2 SYDVKM. The CDR3 is made up of 15 amino acids. DNA for the CDR3: TGTGCCAGCAGTTCTGACAGGATTAGCAATCAGCCCCAGCATTTT. It yields the protein CASSSDRISNQPQHF. The whole variable domain, remainder taken from reference TRBV28 and TRBJ1-5, is DVKVTQSSRYLVKRTGEKVFLECVQDMDHENMFWYRQDPGLGLRLIYFSYDVKMKEKGDIPEGYSVSREKKERFSLILESASTNQTSMYLCASSSDRISNQPQHFGDGTRLSIL.

The chain uses TRBV5-6 and TRBJ2-7; TRBD2 might be the D (6 bases). V gave up 0 bases and J gave up 2 bases, with 9 bases separating them. Germline V CDR1 and CDR2: SGHDT, YYEEEE. This CDR3 has 14 amino acids. In DNA form, the CDR3 reads TGTGCCAGCAGCTTGGACGGGGGAGCCTACGAGCAGTACTTC. It yields the protein CASSLDGGAYEQYF.

The chain uses TRBV28 and TRBJ1-3; the match to TRBD1 covers 7 bases. This CDR3 contains 15 residues. J gave up 10 bases and V 5 bases, and 14 bases lay outside the gene matches. CDR1 is MDHEN and CDR2 is SYDVKM in the germline V gene. The CDR3 nucleotides read TGTGCCAGCAGTCCCTTACGGCAGGGGGTAGATACCATATATTTT. Translation gives CASSPLRQGVDTIYF.

The chain has TRBV28 and TRBJ2-2; TRBD2 might be the D (5 bases). Trimming stripped 6 bases from V and 4 bases from J, with 18 bases between. Germline V lookup: CDR1 MDHEN, CDR2 SYDVKM. The length of the CDR3 is 16 residues. The CDR3 region has the DNA TGTGCCAGCAGCCTCCCGATTTCGGGGAGCACCGGGGAGCTGTTTTTT. Translating it yields CASSLPISGSTGELFF. The full variable domain, rest sourced from reference TRBV28 and TRBJ2-2, is DVKVTQSSRYLVKRTGEKVFLECVQDMDHENMFWYRQDPGLGLRLIYFSYDVKMKEKGDIPEGYSVSREKKERFSLILESASTNQTSMYLCASSLPISGSTGELFFGEGSRLTVL.

This clone came up once. V is TRBV9 and J is TRBJ2-7; 8 positions agree with TRBD2. This CDR3 has 16 residues. V lost 0 bases and J lost 1; bases outside the gene matches: 6. In germline, CDR1 is SGDLS, CDR2 YYNGEE. CDR3 region: CASSVGYGRESYEQYF. The CDR3 DNA reads TGTGCCAGCAGCGTAGGCTACGGGAGGGAATCCTACGAGCAGTACTTC.

Remarks on this clone: Sequence at one end of the junction differs from germline and may be a read error. The chain joins TRBV7-7 to TRBJ2-7; D is possibly TRBD2 (6 bases). Germline V CDR1 and CDR2: SSHAT, FNYEAQ (reference sequence). The CDR3 length is 13 residues. This CDR3 reads CASSPLEGGEQYF. In DNA, the CDR3 is TGTGCTAGCAGTCCCCTGGAGGGTGGGGAGCAGTACTTC.

The chain uses TRBV29-1 and TRBJ2-1; D ambiguous. V lost 3 bases and J 0 bases, leaving 9 bases between the germline ends. In germline, CDR1 is SQVTM, CDR2 ANQGSEA. The CDR3 is 14 amino acids. CDR3 amino acids: CSVERLNSYNEQFF. For the CDR3, the DNA is TGCAGCGTTGAGCGTTTGAACTCCTACAATGAGCAGTTCTTC.

In DNA, the CDR3 is TGCAGCGTTGATTCGGGAACGGGAACTTCTACCTACGAGCAGTACTTC. Its protein is CSVDSGTGTSTYEQYF. V gene TRBV29-1 combines with J gene TRBJ2-7, with D possibly being TRBD2 (5 bases). The CDR3 spans 16 residues. The germline CDR1 and CDR2 sequences are SQVTM and ANQGSEA. The V gene lost 3 bases and the J gene lost 2 bases, with 20 bases spanning the gap.

The rearrangement uses TRBV6-5 and TRBJ1-2, with D maybe TRBD1 (5 bases). CDR3 size: 13 residues. The ends were cut back, 7 bases at V and 3 bases at J, with 12 bases in the middle. Germline CDR1 MNHEY, CDR2 SVGAGI. The CDR3 loop reads CASKADIHYGYTF. CDR3 in DNA: TGTGCCAGCAAGGCGGACATCCACTATGGCTACACCTTC.

This chain uses TRBV28 with TRBJ2-6; 8 bases match TRBD1. Germline V CDR1 and CDR2: MDHEN, SYDVKM. J gave up 0 bases and V 2 bases, and 6 bases lay outside the gene matches. The CDR3 length is 18 residues. DNA of the CDR3: TGTGCCAGCAGTTTAGGACAGGGAATACTCTCTGGGGCCAACGTCCTGACTTTC. As protein: CASSLGQGILSGANVLTF.

The chain has TRBV5-1 and TRBJ2-1; 9 bases align to TRBD2. Trimming removed 0 bases from V and 8 bases from J; junction bases left unmatched: 9. CDR1 and CDR2 from the germline V gene are SGHRS and YFSETQ. This CDR3 spans 16 amino acids. CDR3 amino acids: CASSLGSASGIHEQFF. CDR3 nucleotide sequence: TGCGCCAGCAGCTTGGGGTCGGCTAGCGGGATTCATGAGCAGTTCTTC.

In nucleotides, the CDR3 is TGTGCCAGCAGGTCCATCTCAGGACTAGCCAAAAACATTCAGTACTTC. The encoded protein is CASRSISGLAKNIQYF. V is TRBV27 and J is TRBJ2-4; the D gene is possibly TRBD2 (5 bases). This CDR3 has 16 amino acids. CDR1 is MNHEY and CDR2 is SMNVEV in the germline V gene (reference sequence). Trimming took 6 bases from V and 0 from J, leaving 15 bases between them.

The chain combines TRBV5-4 with TRBJ2-5, with D possibly matching TRBD2 (6 bases). CDR1 and CDR2 (germline): SGHNT, YYREEE (reference sequence). The CDR3 is 14 residues long. Trimming cost V 0 bases and J 3 bases, with 9 bases left between them. This CDR3 reads CASSLDGTEETQYF. The CDR3 coding sequence is TGTGCCAGCAGCTTGGACGGGACTGAAGAGACCCAGTACTTC.

This rearrangement joins TRBV27 to TRBJ2-2, with 11 bases aligning to TRBD2. Per the germline V gene, CDR1 is MNHEY and CDR2 is SMNVEV (reference sequence). CDR3 length equals 18 residues. V dropped 6 bases and J dropped 5; count of bases not matched to a gene: 14. The CDR3 DNA follows: TGTGCCAGCAGCCGCAAGGGACTAGCGGAAAAGAATACCGGGGAGCTGTTTTTT. This sequence encodes CASSRKGLAEKNTGELFF.

This clone was picked up a small number of times. This sequence joins TRBV7-9 and TRBJ1-1, with 7 bases lining up with TRBD1. Germline trimming cut 6 bases from V and 10 bases from J; bases unmatched to any gene: 11. The V gene's germline CDR1 is SEHNR and CDR2 FQNEAQ (reference sequence). This CDR3 comprises 13 residues. The CDR3 DNA is TGTGCCAGCAGTCCCACAGGGGCTCAGCCAGCTTTCTTT. It codes for CASSPTGAQPAFF.

CDR3 region: CASSVSSGADTQYF. For the CDR3, the DNA is TGTGCCAGCAGTGTCTCTAGCGGAGCAGATACGCAGTATTTT. This chain uses TRBV6-4 with TRBJ2-3; 7 bases line up with TRBD2. V was pared by 4 bases and J by 4 bases, with 5 bases of the junction left unmatched. This CDR3 is built from 14 residues. CDR1 MRHNA and CDR2 SNTAGT come from the germline V gene.

The rearrangement joins TRBV11-3 to TRBJ2-7, with unresolved D. CDR3 size: 13 residues. The germline gives CDR1 SGHNT, CDR2 YENEEA. Trimming took off 4 bases at V and 4 bases at J, with 11 bases between the two ends. CDR3 nucleotide sequence: TGTGCCAGCAGCTCGAGGTCTGGGTACGAGCAGTACTTC. Encoded protein: CASSSRSGYEQYF.

The chain combines TRBV27 with TRBJ2-5; 12 positions agree with TRBD1. The CDR3 is 15 residues long. The ends lost 3 bases at V and 7 bases at J; junction bases unmatched: 6. CDR1 and CDR2 (germline): MNHEY, SMNVEV (reference sequence). CDR3 sequence (DNA): TGTGCCAGCAGTTTTGGGACAGGGGGCAGGGGGACCCAGTACTTC. It specifies CASSFGTGGRGTQYF.

The V and J genes are TRBV28 and TRBJ2-7; D not certain. Germline CDR1 MDHEN, CDR2 SYDVKM. V dropped 4 bases and J dropped 2 bases, with 6 bases sitting between them. This CDR3 is built from 12 residues. CDR3 residues: CASSSRAYEQYF. The CDR3 coding sequence is TGTGCCAGCAGTTCCCGGGCCTACGAGCAGTACTTC.

The chain is built from TRBV10-3 and TRBJ2-7; TRBD1 might be the D (5 bases). CDR3 length equals 13 residues. CDR1 and CDR2 (germline): ENHRY, SYGVKD. Trimming cost V 8 bases and J 3 bases, with 14 bases left between them. The CDR3 sequence: CAIGQGVLYEQYF. DNA for the CDR3: TGTGCCATCGGGCAGGGCGTTCTCTACGAGCAGTACTTC.

This chain joins TRBV21-1 and TRBJ2-1; the table's D call of TRBD2 was not tested on the DNA. TRBV21-1 is tagged as a pseudogene. The CDR3 spans 17 residues. The CDR3 coding sequence is TGTGCCAGCAGCAAAAAGCATAGGGCAGGCGGGGACAATGAGCAGTTCTTC. Translated: CASSKKHRAGGDNEQFF.

The rearrangement links TRBV5-1 to TRBJ1-1; tentatively, D is TRBD1 (5 bases). CDR3 size: 13 residues. Germline CDR1 SGHRS, CDR2 YFSETQ. Trimming left V 4 bases short and J 5 bases short, with 12 bases between. DNA for the CDR3: TGCGCCAGCAGCCTTCCGGGGGGGACTGAAGCTTTCTTT. It yields the protein CASSLPGGTEAFF.

This clone was observed once. CDR3 nucleotide sequence: TGTGCCAGCAGCTCATGGACTAGCGGGACTAAGGGTGAGCAGTTCTTC. As protein: CASSSWTSGTKGEQFF. The chain combines TRBV7-9 with TRBJ2-1, with TRBD2 identical over 12 bases. The CDR3 is 16 amino acids. Per the germline V gene, CDR1 is SEHNR and CDR2 is FQNEAQ (reference sequence). After removal of 4 bases from V and 9 bases from J, the junction contained 10 bases not matched to a gene. Drawing the rest from reference TRBV7-9 and TRBJ2-1, the complete variable domain is DTGVSQNPRHKITKRGQNVTFRCDPISEHNRLYWYRQTLGQGPEFLTYFQNEAQLEKSRLLSDRFSAERPKGSFSTLEIQRTEQGDSAMYLCASSSWTSGTKGEQFFGPGTRLTVL.

In this sample, this clone turned up once. The chain links TRBV7-6 to TRBJ2-2, with D possibly matching TRBD2 (7 bases). The V gene's germline CDR1 is SGHVS and CDR2 FNYEAQ. The CDR3 covers 16 residues. The V and J ends lost 5 bases and 5 bases respectively, with 18 bases between them. The CDR3 nucleotides are TGTGCCAGCAGCCTAGGGGGGGGGAGTCGGACCGGGGAGCTGTTTTTT. Translation gives CASSLGGGSRTGELFF.

The gene calls are TRBV6-1 and TRBJ2-7; 9 positions match TRBD2. In germline, CDR1 is MNHNS, CDR2 SASEGT. The V segment lost 6 bases and the J segment 0 bases; nucleotides outside the gene matches: 6. This CDR3 comprises 15 residues. CDR3 nucleotides: TGTGCCAGCAGCCGACTAGCGGAGAGCTCCTACGAGCAGTACTTC. Protein product: CASSRLAESSYEQYF.

The J gene is TRBJ2-7, the V gene TRBV6-6; possible D gene TRBD1, 5 bases. Germline V CDR1 and CDR2: MNHNY, SVGAGI (reference sequence). This CDR3 contains 16 residues. V gave up 2 bases and J gave up 6 bases, with 20 bases separating them. The CDR3 DNA reads TGTGCCAGCAGTTACCACGGACAACCTCCACTTGTCGAGCAGTACTTC. The encoded protein is CASSYHGQPPLVEQYF.

The V gene is TRBV11-2, the J gene TRBJ2-4; 7 bases align to TRBD2. The CDR3 length is 16 residues. J lost 1 base, V lost 2 bases, and 5 bases had no gene match. Germline lookup yields CDR1 SGHAT and CDR2 FQNNGV. The CDR3 coding sequence is TGTGCCAGCAGCTTATTCTACGGGGGGGCCAAAAACATTCAGTACTTC. Protein: CASSLFYGGAKNIQYF.